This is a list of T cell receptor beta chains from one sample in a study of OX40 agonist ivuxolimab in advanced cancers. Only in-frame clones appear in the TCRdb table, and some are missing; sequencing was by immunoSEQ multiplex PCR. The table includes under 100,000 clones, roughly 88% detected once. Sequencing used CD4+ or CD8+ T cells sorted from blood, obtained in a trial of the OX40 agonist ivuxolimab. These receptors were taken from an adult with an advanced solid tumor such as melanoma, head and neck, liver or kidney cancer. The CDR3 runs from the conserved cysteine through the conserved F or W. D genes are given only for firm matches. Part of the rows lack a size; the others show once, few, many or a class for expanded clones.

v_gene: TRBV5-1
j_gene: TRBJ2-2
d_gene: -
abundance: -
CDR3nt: TGCGCCAGCAGCTATGACTCCGGGACAAGTTTGTCCGGGGAGCTGTTTTTT
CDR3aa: CASSYDSGTSLSGELFF

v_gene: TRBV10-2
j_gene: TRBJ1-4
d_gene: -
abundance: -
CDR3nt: TGCGCCAGCAGTGAGGGAGGGGCGCGAACTAATGAAAAACTGTTTTTT
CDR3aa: CASSEGGARTNEKLFF

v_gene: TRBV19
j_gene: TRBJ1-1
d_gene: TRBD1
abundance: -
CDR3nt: TGTGCCAGTAGGTCGGACAGGGGGAAAACAAACACTGAAGCTTTCTTT
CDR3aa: CASRSDRGKTNTEAFF

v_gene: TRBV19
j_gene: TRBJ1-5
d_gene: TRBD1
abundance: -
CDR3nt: TGTGCCAGTAGTATTGACAGGGAAGTTGAACAGCCCCAGCATTTT
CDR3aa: CASSIDREVEQPQHF

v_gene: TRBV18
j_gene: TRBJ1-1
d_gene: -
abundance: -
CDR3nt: TGTGCCAGCTCGCCTTCGCAGGGTCCGAACACTGAAGCTTTCTTT
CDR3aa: CASSPSQGPNTEAFF

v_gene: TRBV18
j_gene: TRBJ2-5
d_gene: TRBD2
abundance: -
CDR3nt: TGTGCCAGCTCTATAGATCAAGCGGGAGCAGAGACCCAGTACTTC
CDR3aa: CASSIDQAGAETQYF

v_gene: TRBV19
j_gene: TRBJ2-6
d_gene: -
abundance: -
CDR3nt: TGTGCCAGTAGTATAGTCGCGAGTTTCTCTGGGGCCAACGTCCTGACTTTC
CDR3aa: CASSIVASFSGANVLTF

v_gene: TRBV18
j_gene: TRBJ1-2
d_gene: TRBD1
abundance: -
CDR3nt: TGTGCCAGCTCCCGTGGGACAGGGCGCTATGGCTACACCTTC
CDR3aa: CASSRGTGRYGYTF

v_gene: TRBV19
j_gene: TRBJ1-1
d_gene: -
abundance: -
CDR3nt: TGTGCCAGTAGCTTACAGGGTGGGAACACTGAAGCTTTCTTT
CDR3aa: CASSLQGGNTEAFF

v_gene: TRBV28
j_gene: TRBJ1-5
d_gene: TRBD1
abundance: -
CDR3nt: TGTGCCAGCAGTATTACAGGGGGGGGCCAGCCCCAGCATTTT
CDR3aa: CASSITGGGQPQHF

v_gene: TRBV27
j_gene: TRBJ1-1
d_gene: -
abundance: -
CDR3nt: TGTGCCAGCAGTTTGAGGGGTGTACGGAACACTGAAGCTTTCTTT
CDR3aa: CASSLRGVRNTEAFF

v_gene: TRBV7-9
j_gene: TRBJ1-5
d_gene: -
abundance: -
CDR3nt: TGTGCCAGCAGCTACGGTGGAGAACAGCATTTT
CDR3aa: CASSYGGEQHF

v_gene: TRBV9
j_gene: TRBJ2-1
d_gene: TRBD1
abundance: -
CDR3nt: TGTGCCAGCAGCCCCCGGGACAGGGGAATCCACAACGGTGAGCAGTTCTTC
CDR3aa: CASSPRDRGIHNGEQFF

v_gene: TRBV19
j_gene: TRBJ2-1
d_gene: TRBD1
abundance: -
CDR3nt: TGTGCCAGTAGTGCCCCTAGGACAGGGGAACGGAATGAGCAGTTCTTC
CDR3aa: CASSAPRTGERNEQFF

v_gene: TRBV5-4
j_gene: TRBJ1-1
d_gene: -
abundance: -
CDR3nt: TGTGCCAGCAGCTTTGGGGGGGACACTGAAGCTTTCTTT
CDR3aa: CASSFGGDTEAFF

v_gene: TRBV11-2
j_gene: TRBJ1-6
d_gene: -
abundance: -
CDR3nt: TGTGCCAGCAGCTCCGGGACGGTCAATTCACCCCTCCACTTT
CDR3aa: CASSSGTVNSPLHF

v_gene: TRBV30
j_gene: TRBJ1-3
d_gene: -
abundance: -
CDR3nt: TGTGCCTTGGAGGGCAGGCTGAACACCATATATTTT
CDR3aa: CALEGRLNTIYF

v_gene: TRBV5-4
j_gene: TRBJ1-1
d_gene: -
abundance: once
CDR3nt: TGTGCCAGCAGCTTGGTAAATGAGGGGCAGAACACTGAAGCTTTCTTT
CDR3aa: CASSLVNEGQNTEAFF

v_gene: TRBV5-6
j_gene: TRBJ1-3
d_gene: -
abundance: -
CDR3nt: TGTGCCAGCAGCTCCTGGCAGGTTTCCTCTGGAAACACCATATATTTT
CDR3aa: CASSSWQVSSGNTIYF

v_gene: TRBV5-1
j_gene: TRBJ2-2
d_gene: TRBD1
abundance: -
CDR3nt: TGCGCCAGCAGCTTGGACAGGGGGCGCACCGGGGAGCTGTTTTTT
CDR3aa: CASSLDRGRTGELFF

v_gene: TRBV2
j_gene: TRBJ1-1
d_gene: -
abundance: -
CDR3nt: TGTGCCAGCAGTGAAGTTTCCGTTGAAGCTTTCTTT
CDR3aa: CASSEVSVEAFF

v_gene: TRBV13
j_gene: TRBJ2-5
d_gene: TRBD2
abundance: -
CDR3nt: TGTGCCAGCAGCTCCCGACGCACTCAGACTAGCGGAGAGACCCAGTACTTC
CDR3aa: CASSSRRTQTSGETQYF

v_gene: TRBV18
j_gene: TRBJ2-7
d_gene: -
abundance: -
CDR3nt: TGTGCCAGCTCACCAGCAGGAACAAACTACGAGCAGTACTTC
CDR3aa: CASSPAGTNYEQYF

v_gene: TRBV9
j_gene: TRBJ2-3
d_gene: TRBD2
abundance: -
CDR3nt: TGTGCCAGCAGCCCCTCGTTAGCGGGATCCACAGATACGCAGTATTTT
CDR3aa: CASSPSLAGSTDTQYF

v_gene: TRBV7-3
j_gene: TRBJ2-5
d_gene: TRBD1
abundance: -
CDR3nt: TGTGCCAGCAGTTATTTCCGGGACAGGCGATGTCGTGAGACCCAGTACTTC
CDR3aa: CASSYFRDRRCRETQYF

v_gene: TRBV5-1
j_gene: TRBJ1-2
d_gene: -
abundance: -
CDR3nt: TGCGCCAGCAGCCCCGGGTCGGTAGGGTATGGCTACACCTTC
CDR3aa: CASSPGSVGYGYTF

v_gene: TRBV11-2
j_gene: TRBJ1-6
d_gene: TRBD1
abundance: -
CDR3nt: TGTGCCAGCAGCCCGGGACAGGGAAATTCACCCCTCCACTTT
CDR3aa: CASSPGQGNSPLHF

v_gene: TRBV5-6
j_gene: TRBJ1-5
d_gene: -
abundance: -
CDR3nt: TGTGCCAGCAGCTTGGGTCTATTCAATCAGCCCCAGCATTTT
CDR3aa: CASSLGLFNQPQHF

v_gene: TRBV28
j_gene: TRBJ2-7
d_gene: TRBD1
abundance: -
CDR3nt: TGTGCCAGCACTCGGGACAGGGGGCGCCGGGAGCAGTACTTC
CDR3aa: CASTRDRGRREQYF

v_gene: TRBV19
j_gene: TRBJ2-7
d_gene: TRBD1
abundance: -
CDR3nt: TGTGCCAGTAGTCGCCCGGACAGGGTAAGCGAGCAGTACTTC
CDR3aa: CASSRPDRVSEQYF

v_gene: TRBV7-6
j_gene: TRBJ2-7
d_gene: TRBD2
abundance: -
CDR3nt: TGTGCCAGCAGCCTAGGGTCTAGCGGACTGTACGAGCAGTACTTC
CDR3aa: CASSLGSSGLYEQYF

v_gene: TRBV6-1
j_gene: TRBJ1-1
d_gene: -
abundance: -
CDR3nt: TGTGCCAGCAGTGAAGCAGGGACTGAAGCTTTCTTT
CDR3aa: CASSEAGTEAFF

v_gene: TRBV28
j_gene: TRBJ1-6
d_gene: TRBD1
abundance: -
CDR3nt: TGTGCCAGCAGCACTCCGGGACAGAATAATTCACCCCTCCACTTT
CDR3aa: CASSTPGQNNSPLHF

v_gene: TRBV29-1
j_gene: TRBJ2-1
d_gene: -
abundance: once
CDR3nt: TGCAGCGCCCCCGGACGGCCTGAGCAGTTCTTC
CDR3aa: CSAPGRPEQFF

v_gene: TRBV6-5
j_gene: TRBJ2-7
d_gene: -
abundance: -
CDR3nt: TGTGCCAGCAGTTACTCAGGCAGGATGAACCCCTACGAGCAGTACTTC
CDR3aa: CASSYSGRMNPYEQYF

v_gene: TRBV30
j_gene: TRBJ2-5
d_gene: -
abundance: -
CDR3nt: TGTGCCTGGGGTGATTGGAGGACCCAGTACTTC
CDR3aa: CAWGDWRTQYF

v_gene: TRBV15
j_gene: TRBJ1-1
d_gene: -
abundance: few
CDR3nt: TGTGCCACCAGCAGAAGACGGCACACTGAAGCTTTCTTT
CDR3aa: CATSRRRHTEAFF

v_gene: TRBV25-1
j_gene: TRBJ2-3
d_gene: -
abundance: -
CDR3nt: TGTGCCAGCAGTGAATTTGGCGTGGGGAGGACGGATACGCAGTATTTT
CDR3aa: CASSEFGVGRTDTQYF

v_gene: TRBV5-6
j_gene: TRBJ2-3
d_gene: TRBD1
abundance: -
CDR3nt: TGTGCCAGCAGCTTGAAGAGGCGGACAGGGCGCACAGATACGCAGTATTTT
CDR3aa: CASSLKRRTGRTDTQYF

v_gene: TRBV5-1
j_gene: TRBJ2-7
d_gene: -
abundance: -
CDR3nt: TGCGCCAGCAGCCTAGAGCTAGGACGGGCCGAGCAGTACTTC
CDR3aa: CASSLELGRAEQYF

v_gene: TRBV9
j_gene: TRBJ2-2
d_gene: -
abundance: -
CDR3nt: TGTGCCAGCAGCGTAGGGCCCGGGGAGCTGTTTTTT
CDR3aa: CASSVGPGELFF

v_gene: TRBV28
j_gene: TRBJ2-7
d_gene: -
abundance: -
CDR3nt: TGTGCCAGCAGTTTACCACTACTATACGAGCAGTACTTC
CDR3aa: CASSLPLLYEQYF

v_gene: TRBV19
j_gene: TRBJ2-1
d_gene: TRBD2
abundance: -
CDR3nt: TGTGCCAGTACGAGCGGGGACAATGAGCAGTTCTTC
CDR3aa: CASTSGDNEQFF

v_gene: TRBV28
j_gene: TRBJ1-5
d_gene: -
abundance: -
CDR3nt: TGTGCCAGCAGCTTAGACAGCAATCAGCCCCAGCATTTT
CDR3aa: CASSLDSNQPQHF

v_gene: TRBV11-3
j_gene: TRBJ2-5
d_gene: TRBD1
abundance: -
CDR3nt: TGTGCCAGCAGCACGGACAGGGGAGAGACCCAGTACTTC
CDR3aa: CASSTDRGETQYF

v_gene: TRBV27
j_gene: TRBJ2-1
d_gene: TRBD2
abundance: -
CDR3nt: TGTGCCAGCAGTCGACTAGCGGGGGAGGATGAGCAGTTCTTC
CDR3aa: CASSRLAGEDEQFF

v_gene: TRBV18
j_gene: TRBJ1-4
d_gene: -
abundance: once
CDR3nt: TGTGCCAGCTCACAAGGGGGGAATGAAAAACTGTTTTTT
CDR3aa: CASSQGGNEKLFF

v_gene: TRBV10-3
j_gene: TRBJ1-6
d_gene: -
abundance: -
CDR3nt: TGTGCCATCAGTGAGGGCCCTGACTATAATTCACCCCTCCACTTT
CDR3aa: CAISEGPDYNSPLHF

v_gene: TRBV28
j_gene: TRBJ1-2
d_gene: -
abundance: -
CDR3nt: TGTGCCATACGCGGCCAGAATAACTATGGCTACACCTTC
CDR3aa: CAIRGQNNYGYTF

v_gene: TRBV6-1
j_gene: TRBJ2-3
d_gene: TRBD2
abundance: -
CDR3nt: TGTGCCAGCAGTGGAGGGGTCGGCGGGAGAGGGACAGATACGCAGTATTTT
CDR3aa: CASSGGVGGRGTDTQYF